The 11 T cell receptor beta chains below all came from one sample that was sequenced in a study of graft-versus-host responses after intestinal transplantation. Repertoires were generated with immunoSEQ multiplex PCR, while TCRdb's copy carries only in-frame clones and drops some. The data contain approximately 71,000 clones, 89% of them seen just once; the ten biggest clones take up 2% to 3%. These receptors lack a known antigen. The source material was unstimulated CD8+ T cells sorted from spleen or lymph node cells, sampled before intestinal transplant. These receptor sequences come from a human donor who received an intestinal transplant.

The rearrangement joins TRBV6-5 to TRBJ2-1; D is unclear. This CDR3 contains 13 residues. Trimming took off 8 bases at V and 2 bases at J, with 10 bases between the two ends. The V gene's germline CDR1 is MNHEY and CDR2 SVGAGI. Written as DNA, the CDR3 is TGTGCCAGCTGCCAGAATACCTACAATGAGCAGTTCTTC. As protein: CASCQNTYNEQFF.

CDR3 in amino acids: CASSLRYYQETQYF. CDR3 in DNA: TGCGCCAGCAGCTTGCGTTACTACCAAGAGACCCAGTACTTC. V is TRBV5-1 and J is TRBJ2-5; D gene unclear. The CDR3 sequence is 14 residues long. Trimming shortened V by 1 base and J by 0 bases, and 7 bases separated the two germline ends. Germline V gene data show CDR1 as SGHRS and CDR2 as YFSETQ.

This chain links TRBV4-1 with TRBJ2-2; no clear D. The V gene's germline CDR1 is MGHRA and CDR2 YSYEKL. Deletions cut 5 bases from V and 6 bases from J, with 13 bases between. The CDR3 contains 14 residues. CDR3 coding DNA: TGCGCCAGCAGCTACCTGTCTGGGCCCGGGGAGCTGTTTTTT. This gives the protein CASSYLSGPGELFF.

The CDR3 spells CASNRAGDPLSYEQYF. CDR3 coding DNA: TGTGCCAGCAATAGAGCGGGAGATCCCCTTTCCTACGAGCAGTACTTC. This chain joins TRBV2 and TRBJ2-7; 8 nucleotides match TRBD2. Germline lookup yields CDR1 SNHLY and CDR2 FYNNEI. The CDR3 is made up of 16 amino acids. Trimming took 7 bases from V and 1 from J; bases not matched to a gene: 12.

CDR3 nucleotides: TGTGCCAGCAGCCCCGGGACAGGGGGTGGCTATGGCTACACCTTC. The encoded protein is CASSPGTGGGYGYTF. This chain links TRBV11-2 with TRBJ1-2; 11 bases match TRBD1. This CDR3 has 15 residues. The germline gives CDR1 SGHAT, CDR2 FQNNGV. V gave up 5 bases and J gave up 4 bases; unmatched junction bases: 6.

This chain's CDR3 is CASSSSGQGNEQYF. The DNA for the CDR3 is TGTGCCAGCAGCTCGTCGGGACAGGGTAACGAGCAGTACTTC. J is TRBJ2-7 and V is TRBV5-6, with 9 bases matching TRBD1. V shed 3 bases and J 5 bases; nucleotides not matched to a gene: 6. The CDR3 loop spans 14 amino acids. Germline values: CDR1 SGHDT, CDR2 YYEEEE.

This chain links TRBV6-1 with TRBJ2-6, with D unclear. The CDR3 runs 14 residues. The germline gives CDR1 MNHNS, CDR2 SASEGT. Trimming cost V 2 bases and J 4 bases, with 6 bases left between them. Written as DNA, the CDR3 is TGTGCCAGCAGTGAAATGGAGGGGGCCAACGTCCTGACTTTC. Protein product: CASSEMEGANVLTF.

This chain joins TRBV7-3 and TRBJ2-5, with D possibly matching TRBD2 (6 bases). CDR1 is SGHTA and CDR2 is FQGTGA in the germline V gene. CDR3 length equals 15 residues. V dropped 4 bases and J dropped 3 bases, with 15 bases sitting between them. The CDR3 sequence is CASSYLGRKKETQYF. The CDR3 DNA reads as TGTGCCAGCAGCTATTTGGGGAGGAAAAAAGAGACCCAGTACTTC.

The rearrangement joins TRBV6-1 to TRBJ1-2; 7 bases agree with TRBD1. Germline V lookup: CDR1 MNHNS, CDR2 SASEGT. This CDR3 contains 15 residues. V dropped 0 bases and J dropped 7; count of bases not matched to a gene: 8. CDR3 loop: CASSEAGQVRFGYTF. The DNA for the CDR3 is TGTGCCAGCAGTGAAGCTGGACAGGTGAGATTTGGCTACACCTTC.

The chain uses TRBV6-5 and TRBJ1-5; D call uncertain. V was shortened by 5 bases and J by 7 bases, with 12 bases between the two germline ends. Per the germline V gene, CDR1 is MNHEY and CDR2 is SVGAGI. This CDR3 contains 13 residues. The CDR3 here is CASSDLGRQPQHF. The CDR3 DNA is TGTGCCAGCAGTGATCTTGGGAGGCAGCCCCAGCATTTT.

The rearrangement uses TRBV5-1 and TRBJ2-1; 7 positions agree with TRBD2. CDR3 length equals 13 residues. Germline assignment: CDR1 SGHRS and CDR2 YFSETQ. The V segment lost 8 bases and the J segment 3 bases; nucleotides outside the gene matches: 5. This CDR3 reads CASDRGDYNEQFF. The CDR3 DNA follows: TGCGCCAGTGACCGGGGGGACTACAATGAGCAGTTCTTC.